Sequencing of this TCR beta chain was carried out in a study of blood T cell repertoires in COVID-19. On the study more broadly: Acute and convalescent COVID-19 specimens originated in the United States, Italy and Spain.

The authors' processing: Amplification with reference gene primers provided the estimates of nucleated cell counts. Sequencing used immunoSEQ multiplex PCR; TCRdb keeps in-frame clones, though not all of them. V and J calls and clone size are as listed in that table; D and trimming were resolved from the DNA. The sample lists some 220,000 clones, around 81% occurring once. This CDR3 spans 21 amino acids. This sequence was found in an older woman with acute or convalescent COVID-19. Sequences were obtained from peripheral blood. J is TRBJ1-5 and V is TRBV21-1; the D call in the table, TRBD1, was not verified against the DNA. TRBV21-1 is labeled a pseudogene. In DNA, the CDR3 is TGTGCCAGCAGCAAAGGCCGGGGAAACCCGGGACACAAATATAGCAATCAGCCCCAGCATTTT. Amino acid sequence: CASSKGRGNPGHKYSNQPQHF.